This TCR beta chain was retrieved from a study of regulatory T cells in long-lasting Graves disease. The TCR beta library used iRepertoire HTBI primers with Arm-PCR amplification of CDR3. Via MiXCR, TCRdb re-called the multiplex PCR reads, giving one row per CDR3 protein. The table lists approximately 400,000 distinct CDR3 sequences, less than 25% of them singletons, with about 27% in the top ten. The germline gives CDR1 MDHEN, CDR2 SYDVKM. Trimming cost V 5 bases and J 8 bases, with 15 bases left between them. The CDR3 length is 13 residues. A few counts support this clonotype. Described time point: persistent/refractory GD, antithyroid drugs over 5 years with positive TRAb. Isolated PBMC RNA provided the starting material for the TCR library.

The TCR comes from a female donor with Graves disease. The V and J genes are TRBV28 and TRBJ1-2, with a weak D call TRBD1 (6 bases). Material: peripheral blood mononuclear cells (PBMCs), obtained when the disease was refractory, from a patient treated with antithyroid drugs. The CDR3 DNA follows: TGTGCCAGCAGTCTTTGGGGGGCGCTCGGCTACACCTTC. Its protein product is CASSLWGALGYTF.